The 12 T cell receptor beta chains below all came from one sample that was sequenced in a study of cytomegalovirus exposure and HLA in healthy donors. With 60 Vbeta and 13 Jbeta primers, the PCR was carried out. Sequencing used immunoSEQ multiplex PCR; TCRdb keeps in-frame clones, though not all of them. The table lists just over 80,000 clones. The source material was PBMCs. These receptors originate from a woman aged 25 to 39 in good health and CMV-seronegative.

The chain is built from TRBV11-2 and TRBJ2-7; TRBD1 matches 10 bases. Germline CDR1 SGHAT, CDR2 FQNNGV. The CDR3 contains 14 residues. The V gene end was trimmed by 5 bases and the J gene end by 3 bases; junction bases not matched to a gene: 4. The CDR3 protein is CASSRDRGFYEQYF. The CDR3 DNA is TGTGCCAGCAGCCGGGACAGGGGATTCTACGAGCAGTACTTC.

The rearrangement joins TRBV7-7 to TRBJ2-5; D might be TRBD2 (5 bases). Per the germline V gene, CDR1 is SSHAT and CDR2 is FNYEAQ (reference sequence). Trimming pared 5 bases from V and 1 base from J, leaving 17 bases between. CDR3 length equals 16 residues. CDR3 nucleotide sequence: TGTGCCAGCAGCCCCCTTGGAGGTACTTTCCAAGAGACCCAGTACTTC. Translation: CASSPLGGTFQETQYF.

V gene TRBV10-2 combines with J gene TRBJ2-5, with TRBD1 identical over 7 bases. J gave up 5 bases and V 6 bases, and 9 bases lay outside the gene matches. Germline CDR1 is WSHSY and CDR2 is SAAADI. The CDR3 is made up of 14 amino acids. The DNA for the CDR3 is TGCGCCAGCAGCGGTCAGGGGGTTGGGGAGACCCAGTACTTC. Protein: CASSGQGVGETQYF.

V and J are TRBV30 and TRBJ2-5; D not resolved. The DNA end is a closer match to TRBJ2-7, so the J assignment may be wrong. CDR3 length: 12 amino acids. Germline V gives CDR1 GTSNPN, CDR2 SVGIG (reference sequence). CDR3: CAWRTTNYEQYF. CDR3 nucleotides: TGTGCCTGGAGAACGACCAACTACGAGCAGTACTTC.

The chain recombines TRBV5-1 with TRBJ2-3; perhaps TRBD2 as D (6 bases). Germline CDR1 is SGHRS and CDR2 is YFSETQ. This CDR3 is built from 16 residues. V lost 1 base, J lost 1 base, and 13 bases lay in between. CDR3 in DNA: TGCGCCAGCAGCTTGAGAGCGGGCGGAGGCACAGATACGCAGTATTTT. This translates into CASSLRAGGGTDTQYF.

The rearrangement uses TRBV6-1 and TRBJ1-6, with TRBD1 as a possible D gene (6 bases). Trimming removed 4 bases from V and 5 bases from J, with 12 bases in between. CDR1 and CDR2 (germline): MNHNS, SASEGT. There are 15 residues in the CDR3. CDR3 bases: TGTGCCAGCAGTGGGAGGACAGTCAATAATTCACCCCTCCACTTT. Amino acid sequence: CASSGRTVNNSPLHF.

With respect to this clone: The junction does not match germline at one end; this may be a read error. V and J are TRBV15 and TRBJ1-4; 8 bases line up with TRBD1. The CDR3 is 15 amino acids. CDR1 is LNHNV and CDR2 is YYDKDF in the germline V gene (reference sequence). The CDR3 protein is CVTSRETGDEGKLFF. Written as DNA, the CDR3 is TGTGTCACCAGCAGAGAGACAGGGGACGAGGGAAAACTGTTTTTT.

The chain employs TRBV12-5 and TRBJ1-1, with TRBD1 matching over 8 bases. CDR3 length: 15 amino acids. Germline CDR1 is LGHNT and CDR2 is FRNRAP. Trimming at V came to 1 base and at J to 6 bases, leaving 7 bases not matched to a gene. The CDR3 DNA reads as TGTGCTAGTGGTTTGGACAGGGGGGGATATGCTGAAGCTTTCTTT. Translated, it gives CASGLDRGGYAEAFF.

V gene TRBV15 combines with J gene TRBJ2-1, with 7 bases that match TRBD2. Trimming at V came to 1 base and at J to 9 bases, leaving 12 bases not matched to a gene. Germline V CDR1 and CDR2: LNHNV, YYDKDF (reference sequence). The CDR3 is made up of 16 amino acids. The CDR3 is CATSRVEREGLSEQFF. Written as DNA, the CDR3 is TGTGCCACCAGCAGAGTCGAGAGGGAGGGCCTTAGTGAGCAGTTCTTC.

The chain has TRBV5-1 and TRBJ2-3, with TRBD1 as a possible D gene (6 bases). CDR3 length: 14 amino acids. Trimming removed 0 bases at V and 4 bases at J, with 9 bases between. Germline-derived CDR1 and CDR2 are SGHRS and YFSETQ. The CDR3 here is CASSLVQGSDTQYF. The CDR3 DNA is TGCGCCAGCAGCTTGGTCCAGGGGTCAGATACGCAGTATTTT.

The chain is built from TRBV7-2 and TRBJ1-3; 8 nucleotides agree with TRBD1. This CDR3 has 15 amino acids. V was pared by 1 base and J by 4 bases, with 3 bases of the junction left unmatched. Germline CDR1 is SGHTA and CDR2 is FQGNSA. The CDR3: CASSLGSGGGNTIYF. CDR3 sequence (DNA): TGTGCCAGCAGCTTAGGATCAGGGGGCGGAAACACCATATATTTT.

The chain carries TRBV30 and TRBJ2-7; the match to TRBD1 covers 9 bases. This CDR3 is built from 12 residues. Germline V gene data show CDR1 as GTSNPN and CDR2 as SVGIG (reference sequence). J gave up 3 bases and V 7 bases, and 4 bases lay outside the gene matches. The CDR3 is CAFDRGGYEQYF. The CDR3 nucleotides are TGTGCCTTCGACAGGGGGGGCTACGAGCAGTACTTC.